Presented here are 4 T cell receptor beta chains from one specimen sequenced in a study of response to subunit inactivated influenza vaccine. TCRdb re-analysed the RT-PCR reads in MiXCR, keeping a single row per CDR3 protein. The sample has 300,000 to 350,000 distinct CDR3 sequences; roughly a fifth are singletons. The sequenced sample was PBMCs from blood, obtained less than 22 months after vaccination. These receptors were collected from a man aged 45-69 years who received an inactivated influenza vaccine.

This clonotype turned up a few times. This sequence joins TRBV29-1 and TRBJ2-7; 9 bases fit TRBD1. J was trimmed by 5 bases and V by 5 bases; bases with no gene match: 4. Germline V gene lookup returns CDR1 SQVTM and CDR2 ANQGSEA. The CDR3 loop spans 12 amino acids. The DNA for the CDR3 is TGCAGCGTTTCGGACAGGGGCCACGAGCAGTACTTC. It translates to CSVSDRGHEQYF.

This chain uses TRBV20-1 with TRBJ2-7; perhaps TRBD1 as D (6 bases). Germline CDR1 is DFQATT and CDR2 is SNEGSKA (reference sequence). CDR3 length equals 14 residues. Trimming stripped 6 bases from V and 3 bases from J, with 18 bases between. The CDR3 DNA follows: TGCAGTGCCCGGCTGGCAGGGGTCTTCTACGAGCAGTACTTC. This gives the protein CSARLAGVFYEQYF.

This clonotype was observed a few times. In nucleotides, the CDR3 is TGTGCCAGCAGTCCAGGTGGCAGACTATCCGGCTCACCCCTCCACTTT. It specifies CASSPGGRLSGSPLHF. This chain joins TRBV5-6 and TRBJ1-6; no definite D call. This CDR3 has 16 residues. Germline lookup yields CDR1 SGHDT and CDR2 YYEEEE. V was shortened by 5 bases and J by 10 bases, with 22 bases between the two germline ends.

This clonotype was observed a few times. The chain employs TRBV7-2 and TRBJ1-2, with TRBD1 as a possible D gene (5 bases). The CDR3 extends over 14 amino acids. Germline-derived CDR1 and CDR2 are SGHTA and FQGNSA. V lost 5 bases, J lost 3 bases, and 13 bases lay in between. CDR3 residues: CASSTEGAHYGYTF. CDR3 nucleotides: TGTGCCAGCAGCACTGAAGGGGCTCACTATGGCTACACCTTC.